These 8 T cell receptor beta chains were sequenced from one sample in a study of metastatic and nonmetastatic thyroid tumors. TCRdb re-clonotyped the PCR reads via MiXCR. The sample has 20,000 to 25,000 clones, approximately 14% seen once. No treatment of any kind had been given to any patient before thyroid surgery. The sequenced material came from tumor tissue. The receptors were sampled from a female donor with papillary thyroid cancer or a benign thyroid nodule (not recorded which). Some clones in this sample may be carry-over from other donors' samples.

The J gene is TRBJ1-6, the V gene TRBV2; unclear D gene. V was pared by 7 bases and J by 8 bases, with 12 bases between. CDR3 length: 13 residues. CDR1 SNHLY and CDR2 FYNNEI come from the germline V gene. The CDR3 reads CASKGDEDSPLHF. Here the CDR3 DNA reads TGTGCCAGCAAAGGAGATGAGGATTCACCCCTCCACTTT.

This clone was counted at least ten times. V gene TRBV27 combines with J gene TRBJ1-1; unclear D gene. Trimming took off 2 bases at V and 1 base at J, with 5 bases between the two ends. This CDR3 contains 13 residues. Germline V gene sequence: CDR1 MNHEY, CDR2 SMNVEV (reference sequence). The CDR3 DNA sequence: TGTGCCAGCAGTTTAAAGGGGAACACTGAAGCTTTCTTT. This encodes CASSLKGNTEAFF.

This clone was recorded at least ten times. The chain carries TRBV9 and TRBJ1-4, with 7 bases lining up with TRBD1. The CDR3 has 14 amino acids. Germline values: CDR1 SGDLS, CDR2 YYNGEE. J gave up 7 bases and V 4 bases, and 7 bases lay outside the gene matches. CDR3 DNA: TGTGCCAGCAGCCCCCGACAGGGACGTGAAAAACTGTTTTTT. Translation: CASSPRQGREKLFF.

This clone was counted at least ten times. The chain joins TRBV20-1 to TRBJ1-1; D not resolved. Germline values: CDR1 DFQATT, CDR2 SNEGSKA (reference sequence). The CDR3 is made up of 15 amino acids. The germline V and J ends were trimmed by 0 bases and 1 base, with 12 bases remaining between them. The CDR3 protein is CSAREPSGRNTEAFF. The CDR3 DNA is TGCAGTGCTAGAGAGCCCTCGGGAAGGAACACTGAAGCTTTCTTT.

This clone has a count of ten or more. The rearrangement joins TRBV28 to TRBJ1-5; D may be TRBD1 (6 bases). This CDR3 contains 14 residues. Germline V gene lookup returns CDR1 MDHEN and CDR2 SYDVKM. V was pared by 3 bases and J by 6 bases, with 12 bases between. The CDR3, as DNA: TGTGCCAGCAGTTTCAACAGGGAAACTCAGCCCCAGCATTTT. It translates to CASSFNRETQPQHF.

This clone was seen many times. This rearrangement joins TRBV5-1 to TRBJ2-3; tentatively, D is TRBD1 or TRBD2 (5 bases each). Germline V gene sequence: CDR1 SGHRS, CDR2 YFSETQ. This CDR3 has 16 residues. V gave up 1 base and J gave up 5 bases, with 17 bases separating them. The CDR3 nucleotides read TGCGCCAGCAGCTTGAGAGGACAATTCCGGGGAGATACGCAGTATTTT. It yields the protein CASSLRGQFRGDTQYF.

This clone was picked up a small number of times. The CDR3 here is CATSIDLLAEAFF. CDR3 sequence (DNA): TGTGCCACCAGCATAGACCTACTGGCCGAAGCTTTCTTT. The V gene is TRBV15, the J gene TRBJ1-1, with D uncertain. The length of the CDR3 is 13 residues. The V end was cut by 4 bases, the J end by 8 bases, with 14 bases between. Germline V lookup: CDR1 LNHNV, CDR2 YYDKDF (reference sequence).

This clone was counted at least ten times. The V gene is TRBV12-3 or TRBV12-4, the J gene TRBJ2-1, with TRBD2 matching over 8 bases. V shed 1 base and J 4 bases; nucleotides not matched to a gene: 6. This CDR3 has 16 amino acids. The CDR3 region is CASSLGRLAGYNEQFF. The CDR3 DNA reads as TGTGCCAGCAGTTTAGGGCGTCTAGCGGGTTACAATGAGCAGTTCTTC.